Listed below are T cell receptor beta chains from one sample, sequenced in a study of T cells in Graves' hyperthyroidism and ophthalmopathy. One entry per CDR3 protein results from TCRdb running MiXCR on the multiplex PCR reads. The table lists 550,000 to 600,000 distinct CDR3 sequences, 13% to 15% of them singletons, with 7% to 9% in the top ten. The sequencing input was blood. These receptors originate from a woman younger than 30 with Graves' ophthalmopathy. Both conserved end residues are part of each CDR3. Each record gives: clone size, V gene, D gene, J gene, CDR3 protein, CDR3 DNA. The D gene is left open where the match is weak. Clone size is stated in some rows and not others, as once, few, many or a class when expanded.

clone_size: many; v_call: TRBV5-8; d_call: TRBD1; j_call: TRBJ2-3; cdr3_aa: CASTTGERTDTQYF; cdr3_nt: TGTGCCAGCACGACAGGGGAAAGGACAGATACGCAGTATTTT
clone_size: many; v_call: TRBV7-2; d_call: TRBD2; j_call: TRBJ2-7; cdr3_aa: CASSLAGEPGLADSYEQYF; cdr3_nt: TGTGCCAGCAGTCTAGCTGGGGAGCCGGGACTAGCTGACTCCTACGAGCAGTACTTC
clone_size: many; v_call: TRBV5-1; d_call: .; j_call: TRBJ1-2; cdr3_aa: CASSSTDRSNYGYTF; cdr3_nt: TGCGCCAGCAGCTCCACTGACCGAAGTAACTATGGCTACACCTTC
clone_size: many; v_call: TRBV28; d_call: TRBD2; j_call: TRBJ2-3; cdr3_aa: CASSPSGTYTDTQYF; cdr3_nt: TGTGCCAGCAGCCCGAGCGGGACCTACACAGATACGCAGTATTTT
clone_size: many; v_call: TRBV6-1; d_call: TRBD1; j_call: TRBJ2-7; cdr3_aa: CASSYTGTGPYEQYF; cdr3_nt: TGTGCCAGCAGCTATACCGGGACAGGGCCCTACGAGCAGTACTTC
clone_size: many; v_call: TRBV3-1; d_call: TRBD1; j_call: TRBJ1-2; cdr3_aa: CASSQPASGTGGRYTF; cdr3_nt: TGTGCCAGCAGCCAACCCGCCTCCGGGACAGGGGGCCGCTACACCTTC
clone_size: .; v_call: TRBV6-1; d_call: TRBD2; j_call: TRBJ2-7; cdr3_aa: CASRSSGRGHYEQYF; cdr3_nt: TGTGCCAGCAGATCTAGCGGGAGAGGGCACTACGAGCAGTACTTC
clone_size: few; v_call: TRBV5-6; d_call: TRBD2; j_call: TRBJ2-1; cdr3_aa: CASSLVAGSAGGSSYNEQFF; cdr3_nt: TGTGCCAGCAGCTTGGTCGCGGGATCGGCCGGGGGGTCCTCCTACAATGAGCAGTTCTTC
clone_size: many; v_call: TRBV29-1; d_call: .; j_call: TRBJ1-1; cdr3_aa: CSVEDRRKGGSTEAFF; cdr3_nt: TGCAGCGTTGAAGATCGGCGTAAGGGGGGTTCAACTGAAGCTTTCTTT
clone_size: many; v_call: TRBV9; d_call: TRBD1; j_call: TRBJ1-2; cdr3_aa: CASSAKTGDYGYTF; cdr3_nt: TGTGCCAGCAGCGCGAAGACAGGGGACTATGGCTACACCTTC
clone_size: many; v_call: TRBV7-9; d_call: .; j_call: TRBJ2-1; cdr3_aa: CASSYNPATSGNEQFF; cdr3_nt: TGTGCCAGCAGCTATAACCCGGCGACCAGCGGCAATGAGCAGTTCTTC
clone_size: many; v_call: TRBV7-9; d_call: .; j_call: TRBJ2-1; cdr3_aa: CASSPSGRDSYNEQFF; cdr3_nt: TGTGCCAGCAGCCCCTCGGGCAGAGACTCCTACAATGAGCAGTTCTTC
clone_size: many; v_call: TRBV20-1; d_call: .; j_call: TRBJ1-1; cdr3_aa: CSASVAANTEAFF; cdr3_nt: TGCAGTGCTAGTGTGGCCGCGAACACTGAAGCTTTCTTT
clone_size: many; v_call: TRBV20-1; d_call: .; j_call: TRBJ2-3; cdr3_aa: CSAGGRSDTQYF; cdr3_nt: TGCAGTGCTGGCGGCAGGTCAGATACGCAGTATTTT
clone_size: .; v_call: TRBV27; d_call: .; j_call: TRBJ1-5; cdr3_aa: CASARLSEQGLNQPQHF; cdr3_nt: TGTGCCAGCGCAAGACTTTCCGAACAGGGACTCAATCAGCCCCAGCATTTT
clone_size: once; v_call: TRBV27; d_call: .; j_call: TRBJ2-6; cdr3_aa: CASSRGVSGTNVLTF; cdr3_nt: TGTGCCAGCAGTAGGGGAGTCTCTGGGACCAACGTCCTGACTTTC
clone_size: many; v_call: TRBV7-9; d_call: .; j_call: TRBJ2-2; cdr3_aa: CASSLTGRKNTGELFF; cdr3_nt: TGTGCCAGCAGCTTAACCGGACGGAAGAACACCGGGGAGCTGTTTTTT
clone_size: .; v_call: TRBV5-1; d_call: .; j_call: TRBJ1-2; cdr3_aa: CASSSNRGGGGHGYTF; cdr3_nt: TGCGCCAGCAGCTCCAACCGGGGGGGAGGGGGTCATGGCTACACCTTC
clone_size: .; v_call: TRBV30; d_call: .; j_call: TRBJ1-5; cdr3_aa: CAWTRRGTTRQQPQHF; cdr3_nt: TGTGCCTGGACCAGAAGAGGGACAACCAGACAGCAGCCCCAGCATTTT
clone_size: few; v_call: TRBV6-5; d_call: .; j_call: TRBJ1-1; cdr3_aa: CASSYSEGRTEAFF; cdr3_nt: TGTGCCAGCAGTTACTCGGAGGGGAGGACTGAAGCTTTCTTT
clone_size: many; v_call: TRBV27; d_call: TRBD1; j_call: TRBJ2-5; cdr3_aa: CASSLSDRGETQYF; cdr3_nt: TGTGCCAGCAGTTTGTCCGACAGGGGGGAGACCCAGTACTTC
clone_size: many; v_call: TRBV5-8; d_call: TRBD1; j_call: TRBJ2-5; cdr3_aa: CASSLWGQGHQETQYF; cdr3_nt: TGTGCCAGCAGCTTGTGGGGACAGGGGCACCAAGAGACCCAGTACTTC
clone_size: many; v_call: TRBV28; d_call: .; j_call: TRBJ2-4; cdr3_aa: CASRRSGRRQNIQYF; cdr3_nt: TGTGCCAGCAGACGTAGCGGAAGAAGACAAAACATTCAGTACTTC
clone_size: many; v_call: TRBV6-1; d_call: TRBD1; j_call: TRBJ2-5; cdr3_aa: CASSEWTGRYQETQYF; cdr3_nt: TGTGCCAGCAGTGAATGGACAGGACGGTACCAAGAGACCCAGTACTTC
clone_size: many; v_call: TRBV6-1; d_call: .; j_call: TRBJ2-2; cdr3_aa: CASARGAFANTGELFF; cdr3_nt: TGTGCCAGCGCTCGGGGGGCGTTTGCGAACACCGGGGAGCTGTTTTTT
clone_size: few; v_call: TRBV6-5; d_call: .; j_call: TRBJ2-5; cdr3_aa: CASKFSLLGAGETQYF; cdr3_nt: TGTGCCAGCAAGTTCTCCCTTTTAGGAGCCGGAGAGACCCAGTACTTC
clone_size: .; v_call: TRBV28; d_call: TRBD2; j_call: TRBJ2-1; cdr3_aa: CASSLWTSGWAYNEQFF; cdr3_nt: TGTGCCAGCAGTTTATGGACTAGCGGGTGGGCTTACAATGAGCAGTTCTTC
clone_size: many; v_call: TRBV28; d_call: .; j_call: TRBJ1-2; cdr3_aa: CAALAIRAYGYTF; cdr3_nt: TGTGCCGCCCTGGCTATAAGGGCCTATGGCTACACCTTC
clone_size: many; v_call: TRBV11-2; d_call: TRBD2; j_call: TRBJ2-1; cdr3_aa: CASSFSSGRAREQFF; cdr3_nt: TGTGCCAGCAGCTTTTCGAGCGGGAGGGCTAGGGAGCAGTTCTTC
clone_size: many; v_call: TRBV11-3; d_call: .; j_call: TRBJ2-3; cdr3_aa: CASSFELVGTDTQYF; cdr3_nt: TGTGCCAGCAGCTTTGAGCTCGTGGGTACAGATACGCAGTATTTT
clone_size: many; v_call: TRBV14; d_call: .; j_call: TRBJ2-7; cdr3_aa: CASSPGQGRYEQYF; cdr3_nt: TGTGCCAGCAGCCCCGGGCAGGGTCGCTACGAGCAGTACTTC
clone_size: many; v_call: TRBV7-8; d_call: .; j_call: TRBJ2-1; cdr3_aa: CASSSGPRAADSPLSYNEQFF; cdr3_nt: TGTGCCAGCAGCTCAGGGCCGCGGGCAGCTGATTCCCCCCTCTCCTACAATGAGCAGTTCTTC
clone_size: many; v_call: TRBV27; d_call: .; j_call: TRBJ2-7; cdr3_aa: CASSLSRGLRSYEQYF; cdr3_nt: TGTGCCAGCAGTTTATCTAGGGGATTACGCTCCTACGAGCAGTACTTC
clone_size: many; v_call: TRBV5-8; d_call: .; j_call: TRBJ2-3; cdr3_aa: CASSPLNTDTQYF; cdr3_nt: TGTGCCAGCAGCCCCCTGAACACAGATACGCAGTATTTT
clone_size: .; v_call: TRBV24-1; d_call: .; j_call: TRBJ2-5; cdr3_aa: CATSGGGMETQYF; cdr3_nt: TGTGCCACCAGTGGTGGCGGGATGGAGACCCAGTACTTC
clone_size: many; v_call: TRBV6-6; d_call: .; j_call: TRBJ1-2; cdr3_aa: CASSYSDPRLAPNYGYTF; cdr3_nt: TGTGCCAGCAGTTACTCCGACCCCCGCTTGGCCCCTAACTATGGCTACACCTTC
clone_size: few; v_call: TRBV12-3/TRBV12-4; d_call: TRBD1; j_call: TRBJ1-6; cdr3_aa: CASRGTENSPLHF; cdr3_nt: TGTGCCAGCAGGGGGACAGAAAATTCACCCCTCCACTTT
clone_size: many; v_call: TRBV27; d_call: .; j_call: TRBJ2-1; cdr3_aa: CASSLSVSNEQFF; cdr3_nt: TGTGCCAGCAGTTTAAGTGTAAGCAATGAGCAGTTCTTC
clone_size: many; v_call: TRBV28; d_call: .; j_call: TRBJ2-7; cdr3_aa: CASTGSVAYEQYF; cdr3_nt: TGTGCCAGCACCGGTTCGGTTGCATACGAGCAGTACTTC
clone_size: many; v_call: TRBV28; d_call: TRBD1; j_call: TRBJ1-1; cdr3_aa: CASSRDRPMNTEAFF; cdr3_nt: TGTGCCAGCAGTCGGGACAGGCCTATGAACACTGAAGCTTTCTTT
clone_size: .; v_call: TRBV20-1; d_call: TRBD2; j_call: TRBJ2-1; cdr3_aa: CSASGQGTSGTVYNEQFF; cdr3_nt: TGCAGTGCCAGCGGACAGGGGACTAGCGGGACAGTCTACAATGAGCAGTTCTTC
clone_size: many; v_call: TRBV5-1; d_call: TRBD2; j_call: TRBJ2-7; cdr3_aa: CASSSDSGRDYEQYF; cdr3_nt: TGCGCCAGCAGCTCGGATAGCGGGAGGGACTACGAGCAGTACTTC
clone_size: many; v_call: TRBV7-2; d_call: .; j_call: TRBJ1-5; cdr3_aa: CASSLGSSVSNQPQHF; cdr3_nt: TGTGCCAGCAGCTTAGGGTCCAGTGTAAGCAATCAGCCCCAGCATTTT
clone_size: .; v_call: TRBV29-1; d_call: TRBD2; j_call: TRBJ2-7; cdr3_aa: CSVGRGEHYEQYF; cdr3_nt: TGCAGCGTGGGGCGGGGGGAGCATTACGAGCAGTACTTC
clone_size: few; v_call: TRBV20-1; d_call: .; j_call: TRBJ2-7; cdr3_aa: CSANNRAHEQYF; cdr3_nt: TGCAGTGCTAATAACAGGGCCCACGAGCAGTACTTC
clone_size: many; v_call: TRBV29-1; d_call: .; j_call: TRBJ2-1; cdr3_aa: CSVVGALSSYNEQFF; cdr3_nt: TGCAGCGTTGTTGGCGCACTTAGCTCCTACAATGAGCAGTTCTTC
clone_size: few; v_call: TRBV12-3/TRBV12-4; d_call: TRBD1; j_call: TRBJ2-7; cdr3_aa: CASTYRDSSYEQYF; cdr3_nt: TGTGCCAGCACTTACCGGGACAGTTCCTACGAGCAGTACTTC
clone_size: .; v_call: TRBV10-3; d_call: TRBD2; j_call: TRBJ2-3; cdr3_aa: CAISETSGRAPDTQYF; cdr3_nt: TGTGCCATCAGTGAGACTAGCGGGAGGGCCCCAGATACGCAGTATTTT
clone_size: .; v_call: TRBV29-1; d_call: TRBD1; j_call: TRBJ2-7; cdr3_aa: CSVVGGQVTPYEQYF; cdr3_nt: TGCAGCGTCGTCGGAGGACAGGTAACACCCTACGAGCAGTACTTC
clone_size: many; v_call: TRBV28; d_call: .; j_call: TRBJ2-7; cdr3_aa: CASRDEIWEPSYEQYF; cdr3_nt: TGTGCCAGCAGGGATGAAATATGGGAACCCTCCTACGAGCAGTACTTC
clone_size: .; v_call: TRBV7-6; d_call: TRBD1; j_call: TRBJ1-5; cdr3_aa: CASSLGDRVVSQPQHF; cdr3_nt: TGTGCCAGCAGCTTAGGGGACAGGGTAGTGAGTCAGCCCCAGCATTTT